This passage covers 8 T cell receptor beta chains from one sample sequenced in a study of T cells in Graves' hyperthyroidism and ophthalmopathy. Amplification of TCR beta CDR3 regions was performed using RNA transcripts as template. With the HTBI primer set, the TCR CDR3 went through a first round of RT-PCR. TCRdb passed the multiplex PCR reads through MiXCR, listing each CDR3 protein once. The data show some 370,000 distinct CDR3 sequences, with approximately 17% seen just once and almost 35% held by the top ten. Sequencing was carried out using blood. Every receptor here comes from a woman between 25 and 40 years old with Graves' hyperthyroidism that later progressed to Graves' ophthalmopathy.

This clonotype was detected many times. V is TRBV28 and J is TRBJ1-4; no clear D gene. Deletions cut 3 bases from V and 8 bases from J, with 7 bases between. CDR1 is MDHEN and CDR2 is SYDVKM in the germline V gene. This CDR3 region has 12 residues. DNA of the CDR3: TGTGCCAGCAGTTTTCGACCAGAAAAACTGTTTTTT. This codes for CASSFRPEKLFF.

This clonotype was seen many times. The CDR3 nucleotides read TGTGCCAGCAGTGGCCGAGGGACAGAAGTAGGCAATTCACCCCTCCACTTT. The encoded protein is CASSGRGTEVGNSPLHF. J is TRBJ1-6 and V is TRBV28; 7 bases match TRBD1. V was pared by 5 bases and J by 7 bases, with 14 bases of the junction left unmatched. The germline V gene encodes CDR1 MDHEN and CDR2 SYDVKM. This CDR3 contains 17 residues.

This clonotype was seen repeatedly, ten times or more. The gene calls are TRBV12-5 and TRBJ1-2; 7 bases fit TRBD1. CDR1 and CDR2 (germline): LGHNT, FRNRAP. The junction had 5 bases not matched to a gene; V was cut back by 5 bases and J by 8 bases. There are 12 residues in the CDR3. The chain's CDR3 is CASGTTTGGYTF. CDR3 bases: TGTGCTAGTGGTACAACGACAGGGGGCTACACCTTC.

The J gene is TRBJ2-5, the V gene TRBV20-1, with a tentative D call TRBD2 (5 bases). The CDR3 covers 16 residues. V was clipped by 0 bases and J by 7 bases, with 21 bases between them. Germline V gene sequence: CDR1 DFQATT, CDR2 SNEGSKA (reference sequence). The CDR3: CSARDTANPKGGTQYF. DNA for the CDR3: TGCAGTGCTAGAGATACGGCTAACCCGAAAGGAGGGACCCAGTACTTC.

This clonotype was recorded many times. The gene calls are TRBV2 and TRBJ1-5; D remains ambiguous. The CDR3 runs to 13 residues. The V gene's germline CDR1 is SNHLY and CDR2 FYNNEI. The V end lost 2 bases, the J end lost 6 bases, and 8 bases lay between the germline ends. CDR3 residues: CASSETGSQPQHF. The CDR3 DNA sequence: TGTGCCAGCAGTGAAACCGGGAGTCAGCCCCAGCATTTT.

This clonotype was seen repeatedly, ten times or more. V and J are TRBV20-1 and TRBJ1-1; D unclear. Trimming left V 5 bases short and J 2 bases short, with 21 bases between. Germline assignment: CDR1 DFQATT and CDR2 SNEGSKA (reference sequence). CDR3 length equals 16 residues. As DNA, the CDR3 is TGCAGTGCTGATTCGGGTCCCTCGAGACTTAACACTGAAGCTTTCTTT. Amino acids: CSADSGPSRLNTEAFF.

Points on this clonotype: This clone may be a read error of a much larger clone one base away. The chain is built from TRBV5-8 and TRBJ2-7; 11 bases line up with TRBD1. The ends lost 4 bases at V and 3 bases at J; junction bases unmatched: 6. Looked up from germline, CDR1 is SGHTS and CDR2 is YDEGEE. This CDR3 is 15 amino acids long. The CDR3: CASSKTGTGGYEQYF. The CDR3 DNA is TGTGCCAGCAGCAAAACCGGGACAGGGGGCTACGAGCAGTACTTC.

The V and J genes are TRBV28 and TRBJ1-5, with 7 nucleotides matching TRBD1. Trimming removed 10 bases from V and 3 bases from J; junction bases left unmatched: 9. The CDR3 spans 14 residues. The germline gives CDR1 MDHEN, CDR2 SYDVKM. The DNA for the CDR3 is TGTGCCACCGGGGACAGAAGTTTCAATCAGCCCCAGCATTTT. As protein: CATGDRSFNQPQHF. The whole variable domain, remainder taken from reference TRBV28 and TRBJ1-5, is DVKVTQSSRYLVKRTGEKVFLECVQDMDHENMFWYRQDPGLGLRLIYFSYDVKMKEKGDIPEGYSVSREKKERFSLILESASTNQTSMYLCATGDRSFNQPQHFGDGTRLSIL.